Each of the 20 T cell receptor beta chains below was sequenced from the same sample in a study of blood T cells in healthy people across ages. A J-beta primer mix and a sample-barcoded 5' primer were used in a second PCR of about 6 to 12 cycles. MiXCR, run by TCRdb on the 5' RACE reads, gives a single entry per CDR3 protein. The data show 800,000 or so distinct CDR3 sequences, with more than 20% seen just once and 3% to 4% held by the top ten. The data were also submitted as part of a second study, on T cells of mothers and their children.

Material for sequencing was blood. Receptors originate from a boy aged 5-17 years in good health.

CDR3 sequence: CASSPQSGLFF. The CDR3 DNA follows: TGTGCCAGCAGCCCCCAATCAGGGCTGTTTTTT. The J gene is TRBJ1-4, the V gene TRBV7-9; tentative D call: TRBD1 (5 bases). Germline CDR1 is SEHNR and CDR2 is FQNEAQ (reference sequence). Trimming stripped 5 bases from V and 14 bases from J, with 12 bases between. The CDR3 sequence is 11 residues long. The full variable domain, with the rest looked up from reference TRBV7-9 and TRBJ1-4, is DTGVSQNPRHKITKRGQNVTFRCDPISEHNRLYWYRQTLGQGPEFLTYFQNEAQLEKSRLLSDRFSAERPKGSFSTLEIQRTEQGDSAMYLCASSPQSGLFFGSGTQLSVL.

The chain employs TRBV5-1 and TRBJ1-5; the D gene is possibly TRBD1 (5 bases). The CDR3 runs to 15 residues. In germline, CDR1 is SGHRS, CDR2 YFSETQ. V was trimmed by 0 bases and J by 3 bases, leaving 10 bases between them. CDR3 sequence (DNA): TGCGCCAGCAGCTTGGTCTCAGGGCCCAATCAGCCCCAGCATTTT. Protein sequence: CASSLVSGPNQPQHF.

In this sample, this clonotype turned up a few times. The CDR3 DNA reads TGCGCCAGCAGCCTACTTTCGGTCGGGACAGACTTTCATCTGGACGAGCAGTACTTC. As protein: CASSLLSVGTDFHLDEQYF. The chain couples TRBV5-1 to TRBJ2-7; TRBD1 agrees at 7 bases. With 4 bases clipped from V and 5 bases from J, the junction kept 24 bases outside the gene matches. This CDR3 has 19 residues. The germline gives CDR1 SGHRS, CDR2 YFSETQ.

This clonotype occurred a few times. The chain is built from TRBV6-5 and TRBJ1-5; no definite D call. Germline CDR1 MNHEY, CDR2 SVGAGI. The CDR3 contains 12 residues. V gave up 7 bases and J gave up 4 bases, with 8 bases separating them. The chain's CDR3 is CASKSGNQPQHF. In DNA form, the CDR3 reads TGTGCCAGCAAAAGCGGTAATCAGCCCCAGCATTTT.

The V and J genes are TRBV2 and TRBJ1-3; D gene ambiguous. Trimming removed 6 bases from V and 0 bases from J, with 9 bases in between. CDR1 and CDR2 (germline): SNHLY, FYNNEI. The CDR3 is made up of 14 amino acids. This chain's CDR3 is CASREASSGNTIYF. The CDR3 region has the DNA TGTGCCAGCAGGGAGGCAAGCTCTGGAAACACCATATATTTT.

This chain links TRBV4-3 with TRBJ2-2; possibly TRBD2 for D (5 bases). From germline, CDR1 is LGHNA and CDR2 YSLEER. Trimming took 5 bases from V and 4 from J, leaving 17 bases between them. The CDR3 runs 16 residues. The CDR3 DNA reads as TGCGCCAGCAGCTACGACCCCCGACGGGGCACCGGGGAGCTGTTTTTT. Its protein product is CASSYDPRRGTGELFF.

The table lists this clonotype with a few counts. J is TRBJ2-1 and V is TRBV7-3; D is ambiguous. The V gene lost 2 bases and the J gene lost 0 bases, with 11 bases spanning the gap. The CDR3 has 16 amino acids. Germline-derived CDR1 and CDR2 are SGHTA and FQGTGA. This CDR3 reads CASSLLGSSSYNEQFF. The CDR3 DNA sequence: TGTGCCAGCAGCTTATTGGGGTCTAGCTCCTACAATGAGCAGTTCTTC.

The CDR3 loop is CASSETGGENTEAFF. The CDR3 bases are TGTGCCAGCAGTGAAACCGGCGGGGAGAACACTGAAGCTTTCTTT. The V gene is TRBV6-1, the J gene TRBJ1-1; D gene unclear. Germline V gene data show CDR1 as MNHNS and CDR2 as SASEGT. Trimming removed 2 bases at V and 1 base at J, with 11 bases between. The CDR3 runs to 15 residues.

This clonotype has just a few counts. The chain combines TRBV6-2 or TRBV6-3 with TRBJ2-1; TRBD1 agrees at 7 bases. The ends lost 5 bases at V and 2 bases at J; junction bases unmatched: 6. Germline V gives CDR1 MNHEY, CDR2 SVGEGT. The CDR3 contains 15 residues. This CDR3 reads CASSPQGRAYNEQFF. In nucleotides, the CDR3 is TGTGCCAGCAGTCCACAGGGGCGCGCCTACAATGAGCAGTTCTTC.

The chain recombines TRBV4-1 with TRBJ2-1; TRBD1 matches at 7 bases. Unmatched junction bases numbered 6, after V lost 4 bases and J lost 0 bases. CDR1 MGHRA and CDR2 YSYEKL come from the germline V gene. CDR3 size: 16 residues. The CDR3 here is CASSPLTGSSYNEQFF. In DNA, the CDR3 is TGCGCCAGCAGCCCGCTGACAGGGAGCTCCTACAATGAGCAGTTCTTC.

This clonotype appeared a few times. This chain joins TRBV20-1 and TRBJ2-5; TRBD2 might be the D (5 bases). Germline V gives CDR1 DFQATT, CDR2 SNEGSKA (reference sequence). This CDR3 contains 13 residues. The V end lost 0 bases, the J end lost 5 bases, and 10 bases lay between the germline ends. CDR3 amino acids: CSAREPGEETQYF. The DNA for the CDR3 is TGCAGTGCTAGAGAACCTGGGGAGGAGACCCAGTACTTC.

This clonotype has more than one count but fewer than ten. The V and J genes are TRBV29-1 and TRBJ2-2; D is unclear. V was pared by 4 bases and J by 3 bases, with 6 bases between. The CDR3 covers 12 residues. Germline CDR1 reads SQVTM; CDR2 reads ANQGSEA. The CDR3 DNA follows: TGCAGCGTTGGGGTCTACACCGGGGAGCTGTTTTTT. As protein: CSVGVYTGELFF.

This clonotype was seen only a few times. The chain joins TRBV3-1 to TRBJ2-5; D not certain. The CDR3 contains 14 residues. V was cut by 1 base and J by 3 bases, with 9 bases left in between. Germline assignment: CDR1 LGHDT and CDR2 YNNKEL (reference sequence). For the CDR3, the DNA is TGTGCCAGCAGCCAAGTCTTGGCGGAAGAGACCCAGTACTTC. This encodes CASSQVLAEETQYF.

CDR3 loop: CATSTVGTGRTEAFF. The DNA for the CDR3 is TGTGCCACCAGCACAGTAGGGACAGGGAGGACTGAAGCTTTCTTT. The rearrangement joins TRBV15 to TRBJ1-1, with TRBD1 identical over 9 bases. This CDR3 is 15 amino acids long. V dropped 4 bases and J dropped 5; count of bases not matched to a gene: 8. CDR1 and CDR2 (germline): LNHNV, YYDKDF (reference sequence).

The chain has TRBV11-2 and TRBJ1-6, with 7 bases identical to TRBD1. Germline V gives CDR1 SGHAT, CDR2 FQNNGV. This CDR3 contains 16 residues. After removal of 0 bases from V and 13 bases from J, the junction contained 12 bases not matched to a gene. The CDR3 loop is CASSLELGQAGSPLHF. In DNA form, the CDR3 reads TGTGCCAGCAGCTTAGAGCTCGGACAGGCTGGATCCCCCCTCCACTTT.

The V call is TRBV29-1, the J call TRBJ2-7; D might be TRBD2 (6 bases). This CDR3 is built from 12 residues. CDR1 SQVTM and CDR2 ANQGSEA come from the germline V gene. V was cut by 4 bases and J by 3 bases, with 10 bases left in between. CDR3: CSVVGGNYEQYF. CDR3 DNA sequence: TGCAGCGTTGTTGGAGGGAACTACGAGCAGTACTTC.

The chain has TRBV11-2 and TRBJ1-5; possibly TRBD1 for D (5 bases). This CDR3 has 14 residues. V was trimmed by 2 bases and J by 3 bases, leaving 8 bases between them. Germline V gene sequence: CDR1 SGHAT, CDR2 FQNNGV. CDR3: CASSLSGHNQPQHF. CDR3 bases: TGTGCCAGCAGCTTATCGGGGCACAATCAGCCCCAGCATTTT.

The CDR3 loop is CASSRPTGNSFYQETQYF. The CDR3 nucleotides are TGTGCCAGCAGCCGACCGACAGGGAACTCTTTTTACCAAGAGACCCAGTACTTC. The chain joins TRBV7-2 to TRBJ2-5, with TRBD1 identical over 7 bases. V was clipped by 5 bases and J by 0 bases; unmatched bases: 15. Germline CDR1 is SGHTA and CDR2 is FQGNSA. The CDR3 contains 18 residues.

In this sample, this clonotype turned up a few times. This chain uses TRBV28 with TRBJ2-1, with D unclear. The CDR3 is 16 residues long. V lost 6 bases and J lost 0, with 15 bases in between. Germline lookup yields CDR1 MDHEN and CDR2 SYDVKM. The CDR3: CASSAPVVSSYNEQFF. The CDR3 nucleotides are TGTGCCAGCAGCGCCCCGGTTGTGAGCTCCTACAATGAGCAGTTCTTC.

The gene calls are TRBV20-1 and TRBJ1-4, with 8 bases lining up with TRBD1. J gave up 8 bases and V 1 base, and 6 bases lay outside the gene matches. Germline values: CDR1 DFQATT, CDR2 SNEGSKA (reference sequence). The CDR3 is 14 residues long. The CDR3, as DNA: TGCAGTGCTAGAGTTTCAGGGGGCGCGGAAAAACTGTTTTTT. It encodes CSARVSGGAEKLFF.